Listed here are 11 T cell receptor beta chains from one sample, sequenced in a study of vaccination and CD4 T cells after COVID-19. The antigens of these receptors remain unknown. Specified treatment: approximately 11-day PBMC culture with coronavirus spike peptide pools or control peptides (ViraFEST assay). At the Johns Hopkins FTIC core, DNA taken from cultured CD4+ T cells was sequenced by way of the Oncomine TCR Beta short-read assay. TCRdb independently ran MiXCR on the PCR reads; one entry per CDR3 protein. This table holds about 15,000 distinct CDR3 sequences, less than 30% found once. The sample comprised cultured CD4+ T cells from blood. These receptors were obtained from a human donor with COVID-19.

The gene calls are TRBV11-3 and TRBJ2-7; TRBD1 agrees at 7 bases. The germline V gene has CDR1 SGHNT and CDR2 YENEEA. The CDR3 is made up of 14 amino acids. J gave up 2 bases and V 3 bases, and 4 bases lay outside the gene matches. CDR3 coding DNA: TGTGCCAGCAGCTTTATCCAGGGGGCCTACGAGCAGTACTTC. It specifies CASSFIQGAYEQYF.

V and J are TRBV5-1 and TRBJ2-5, with TRBD2 matching 10 bases. V gave up 1 base and J gave up 3 bases; unmatched junction bases: 3. Germline CDR1 is SGHRS and CDR2 is YFSETQ. CDR3 size: 15 residues. The DNA of the CDR3 is TGCGCCAGCAGCTTGCCTAGCGGGGGTGAAGAGACCCAGTACTTC. This encodes CASSLPSGGEETQYF.

This clonotype has more than one count but fewer than ten. The chain is built from TRBV11-2 and TRBJ1-6; D is ambiguous. CDR3 size: 16 residues. Germline lookup yields CDR1 SGHAT and CDR2 FQNNGV. Trimming cost V 1 base and J 5 bases, with 12 bases left between them. CDR3 sequence reads: CASSLASWANNSPLHF. The CDR3 DNA reads as TGTGCCAGCAGCTTAGCTTCCTGGGCGAATAATTCACCCCTCCACTTT.

This clonotype is labeled hyperexpanded (1% or more). The chain has TRBV6-1 and TRBJ2-7, with D possibly matching TRBD2 (5 bases). With 6 bases removed from V and 6 bases from J, the gap between germline ends came to 15 bases. The CDR3 length is 13 residues. Germline V gene data show CDR1 as MNHNS and CDR2 as SASEGT. The CDR3 nucleotides read TGTGCCAGCAGCGGGGTGGAGGACGGCGAGCAGTACTTC. This codes for CASSGVEDGEQYF.

The J gene is TRBJ1-4, the V gene TRBV2; the match to TRBD1 covers 11 bases. V shed 3 bases and J 7 bases; nucleotides not matched to a gene: 4. CDR1 SNHLY and CDR2 FYNNEI come from the germline V gene. The CDR3 runs to 15 residues. Here the CDR3 DNA reads TGTGCCAGCAGTGACGGGGGGACAGGGGGTGAAAAACTGTTTTTT. Its translation is CASSDGGTGGEKLFF.

For this clonotype: The junction does not match germline at one end; this may be a read error. The chain carries TRBV11-2 and TRBJ2-7; 9 bases map to TRBD1. Germline loops: CDR1 SGHAT, CDR2 FQNNGV. CDR3 size: 14 residues. CDR3 sequence (DNA): TGTGCCAGCAGCTCCACCGGGACAGGGATCGAGGAGTACTTC. The encoded protein is CASSSTGTGIEEYF.

This chain uses TRBV6-2 or TRBV6-3 with TRBJ2-3; possible D gene TRBD1, 7 bases. The CDR3 runs to 16 residues. Germline CDR1 reads MNHEY; CDR2 reads SVGEGT. V lost 5 bases and J 2 bases, leaving 17 bases between the germline ends. The CDR3 reads CASSRGDRKPTDTQYF. The CDR3 DNA reads as TGTGCCAGCAGTAGGGGGGACAGAAAACCCACAGATACGCAGTATTTT.

The chain employs TRBV21-1 and TRBJ2-7. TRBV21-1 corresponds to a pseudogene. The CDR3 is 15 amino acids. The CDR3 loop is CASSNGETTSYEQYF. CDR3 bases: TGTGCCAGCAGTAACGGTGAGACCACTTCCTACGAGCAGTACTTC.

V usage is TRBV15 and J usage is TRBJ1-1, with D unclear. The CDR3 loop spans 14 amino acids. V lost 5 bases to trimming and J lost 3 bases, with 13 bases between them. Germline CDR1 LNHNV, CDR2 YYDKDF (reference sequence). In nucleotides, the CDR3 is TGTGCCACCAGCGGACTGGGGAGGTACACTGAAGCTTTCTTT. Its protein is CATSGLGRYTEAFF.

V usage is TRBV29-1 and J usage is TRBJ1-1; no definite D call. CDR3 size: 13 residues. Germline V gene sequence: CDR1 SQVTM, CDR2 ANQGSEA. V dropped 3 bases and J dropped 1 base, with 9 bases sitting between them. The CDR3 DNA reads TGCAGCGTTGACCGGGCCCCGAACACTGAAGCTTTCTTT. The encoded protein is CSVDRAPNTEAFF.

The CDR3, as DNA: TGCGCCAGCAGCTTGGGCCCGACAGTCTCCTACGAGCAGTACTTC. This codes for CASSLGPTVSYEQYF. This rearrangement joins TRBV5-1 to TRBJ2-7; D perhaps matches TRBD1 (5 bases). The germline CDR1 and CDR2 sequences are SGHRS and YFSETQ. The CDR3 extends over 15 amino acids. Trimming removed 0 bases from V and 0 bases from J, with 10 bases in between.